A selection of T cell receptor beta chains follows, all from one sample in a study of TIL therapy for anti-PD-1-resistant metastatic lung cancer. Repertoires were generated with immunoSEQ multiplex PCR, while TCRdb's copy carries only in-frame clones and drops some. This table holds 57,000 or so clones, around nine tenths found once. This specimen was blood, taken at baseline. All receptors derive from a person aged 30 to 80 with non-small cell lung cancer. CDR3s include the opening cysteine and the closing phenylalanine or tryptophan.

v_gene: TRBV19; CDR3aa: CASSIATGENYGYTF
v_gene: TRBV6-6; CDR3aa: CASSPRPSGAITDTQYF
v_gene: TRBV24-1; CDR3aa: CATSDSLFGETQYF
v_gene: TRBV18; CDR3aa: CASSLLDRRGNSPLHF
v_gene: TRBV21-1; CDR3aa: CASVKTGNGYTF
v_gene: TRBV19; CDR3aa: CASSGQAVYGYTF
v_gene: TRBV25-1; CDR3aa: CASHGRGQGATGELFF
v_gene: TRBV18; CDR3aa: CASSRSYQGATNYGYTF
v_gene: TRBV30; CDR3aa: CAWSVQGNQPQHF
v_gene: TRBV2; CDR3aa: CAINPLGNEQFF
v_gene: TRBV7-6; CDR3aa: CASSEGQAGYYEQYF
v_gene: TRBV28; CDR3aa: CAGSGGARFNSPLHF
v_gene: TRBV5-4; CDR3aa: CASSLEGSSYNEQFF
v_gene: TRBV6-5; CDR3aa: CASSYSEGRTDTQYF
v_gene: TRBV7-2; CDR3aa: CASSQTAGGGNTIYF
v_gene: TRBV10-3; CDR3aa: CAISAQVYEQYF
v_gene: TRBV9; CDR3aa: CASNGGGGNGYTF
v_gene: TRBV6-5; CDR3aa: CASGNRGEDEQYF
v_gene: TRBV28; CDR3aa: CASKYGAAKPREQYF
v_gene: TRBV7-2; CDR3aa: CASSLAGFGYTF
v_gene: TRBV6-5; CDR3aa: CASMRDDTDTQYF
v_gene: TRBV6-5; CDR3aa: CASSYAGNTEAFF
v_gene: TRBV11-2; CDR3aa: CASSNRQGTYEQYF
v_gene: TRBV12-5; CDR3aa: CASGSRLAGDTGELFF
v_gene: TRBV3-1/TRBV3-2; CDR3aa: CASSQFAGVGDTQYF
v_gene: TRBV3-1/TRBV3-2; CDR3aa: CASSQLPGLAGYNEQFF
v_gene: TRBV30; CDR3aa: CAWSLTSYSYNEQFF
v_gene: TRBV28; CDR3aa: CASVPSGATSYEQYF
v_gene: TRBV3-1/TRBV3-2; CDR3aa: CASSQDPRDSNNSPLHF
v_gene: TRBV30; CDR3aa: CAWSPRSGTARVLGNTIYF
v_gene: TRBV19; CDR3aa: CASSRGGDRNEQFF
v_gene: TRBV29-1; CDR3aa: CSVRQAGGNNQPQHF
v_gene: TRBV5-8; CDR3aa: CASSLGQGNGQPQHF
v_gene: TRBV5-1; CDR3aa: CASSLEGVGNTIYF
v_gene: TRBV20-1; CDR3aa: CSASGGYEQYF
v_gene: TRBV4-2; CDR3aa: CASSQELMVLAGSYEQYF
v_gene: TRBV6-7; CDR3aa: CASSYLYRTSLSTGELFF
v_gene: TRBV5-1; CDR3aa: CASSLLAGGYNEQFF
v_gene: TRBV5-4; CDR3aa: CASATRTLGVDTQYF
v_gene: TRBV21-1; CDR3aa: CASPKGAAEGNEQFF
v_gene: TRBV2; CDR3aa: CASSDWGLAGGNEQFF
v_gene: TRBV19; CDR3aa: CASSIGGTLGSGANVLTF
v_gene: TRBV19; CDR3aa: CASSMTATYGYTF
v_gene: TRBV19; CDR3aa: CASSTGQGRSVEQYF
v_gene: TRBV7-9; CDR3aa: CASSLSLTYEQYF
v_gene: TRBV30; CDR3aa: CAWSVSGNSPLHF
v_gene: TRBV2; CDR3aa: CASSRGGYEQFF
v_gene: TRBV5-1; CDR3aa: CASSLAASGGAQSNEQFF
v_gene: TRBV2; CDR3aa: CASTVEGESTDTQYF
v_gene: TRBV15; CDR3aa: CATSTGVIRSTEAFF
v_gene: TRBV3-1/TRBV3-2; CDR3aa: CASSQEQGGGNQPQHF